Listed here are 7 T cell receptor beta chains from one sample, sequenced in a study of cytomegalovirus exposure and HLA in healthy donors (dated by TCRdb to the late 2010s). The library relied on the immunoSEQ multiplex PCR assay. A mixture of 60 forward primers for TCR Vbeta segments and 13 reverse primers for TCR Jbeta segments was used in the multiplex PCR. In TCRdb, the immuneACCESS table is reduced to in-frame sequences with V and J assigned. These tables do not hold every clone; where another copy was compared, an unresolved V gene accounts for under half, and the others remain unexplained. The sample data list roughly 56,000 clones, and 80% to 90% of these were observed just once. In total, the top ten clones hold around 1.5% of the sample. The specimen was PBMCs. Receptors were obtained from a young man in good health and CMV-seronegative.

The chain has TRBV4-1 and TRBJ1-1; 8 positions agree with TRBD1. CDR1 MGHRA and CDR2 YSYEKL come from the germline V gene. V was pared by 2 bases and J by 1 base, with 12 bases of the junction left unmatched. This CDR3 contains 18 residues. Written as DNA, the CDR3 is TGCGCCAGCAGCCAACCCCTGCTCGGGACAGGACAGAACACTGAAGCTTTCTTT. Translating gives CASSQPLLGTGQNTEAFF.

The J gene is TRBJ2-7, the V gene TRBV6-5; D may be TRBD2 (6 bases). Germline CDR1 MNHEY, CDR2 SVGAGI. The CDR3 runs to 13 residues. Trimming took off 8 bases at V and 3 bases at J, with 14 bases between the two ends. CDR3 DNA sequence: TGTGCCAGCCTGCCTGACGGGGGCTACGAGCAGTACTTC. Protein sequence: CASLPDGGYEQYF.

The CDR3 here is CASSPSQGLYNSPLHF. The CDR3 DNA sequence: TGCGCCAGCAGCCCGAGTCAGGGGCTCTATAATTCACCCCTCCACTTT. The chain recombines TRBV4-1 with TRBJ1-6, with D maybe TRBD1 (6 bases). Deletions cut 4 bases from V and 3 bases from J, with 13 bases between. The CDR3 runs to 16 residues. Germline V lookup: CDR1 MGHRA, CDR2 YSYEKL.

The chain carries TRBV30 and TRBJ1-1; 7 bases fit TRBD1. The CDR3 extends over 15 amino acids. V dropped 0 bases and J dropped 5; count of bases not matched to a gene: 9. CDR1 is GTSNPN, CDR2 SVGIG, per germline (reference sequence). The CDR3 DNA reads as TGTGCCTGGAGTGTACATAAAGGGGGCCGGACTGAAGCTTTCTTT. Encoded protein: CAWSVHKGGRTEAFF.

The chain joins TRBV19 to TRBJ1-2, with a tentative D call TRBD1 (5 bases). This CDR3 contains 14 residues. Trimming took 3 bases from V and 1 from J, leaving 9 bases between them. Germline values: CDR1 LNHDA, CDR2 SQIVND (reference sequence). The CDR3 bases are TGTGCCAGTAGTATCCCAGGGAATAACTATGGCTACACCTTC. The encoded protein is CASSIPGNNYGYTF.

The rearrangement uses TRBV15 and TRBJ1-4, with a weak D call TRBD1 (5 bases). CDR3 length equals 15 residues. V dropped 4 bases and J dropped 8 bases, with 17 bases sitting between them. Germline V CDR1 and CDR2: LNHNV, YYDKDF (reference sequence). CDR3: CATSTGRQRGEKLFF. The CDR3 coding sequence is TGTGCCACCAGCACGGGAAGACAGCGGGGCGAAAAACTGTTTTTT.

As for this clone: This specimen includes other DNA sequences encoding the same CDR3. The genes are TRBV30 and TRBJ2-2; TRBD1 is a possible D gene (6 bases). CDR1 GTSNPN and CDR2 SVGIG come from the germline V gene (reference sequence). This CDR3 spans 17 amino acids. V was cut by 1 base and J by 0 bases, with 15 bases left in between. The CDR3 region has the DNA TGTGCCTGGAGTGCACCCAGAGGACAGTCGAACACCGGGGAGCTGTTTTTT. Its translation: CAWSAPRGQSNTGELFF.